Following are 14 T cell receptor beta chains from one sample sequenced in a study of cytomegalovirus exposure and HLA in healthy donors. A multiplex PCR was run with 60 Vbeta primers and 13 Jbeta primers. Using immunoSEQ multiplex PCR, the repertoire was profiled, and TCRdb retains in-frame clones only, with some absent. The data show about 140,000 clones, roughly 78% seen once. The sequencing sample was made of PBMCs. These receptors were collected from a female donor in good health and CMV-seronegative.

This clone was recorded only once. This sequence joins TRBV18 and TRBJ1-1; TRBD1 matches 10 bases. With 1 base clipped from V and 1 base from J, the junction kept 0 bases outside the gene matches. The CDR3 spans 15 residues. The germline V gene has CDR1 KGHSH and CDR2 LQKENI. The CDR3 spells CASSPRQGANTEAFF. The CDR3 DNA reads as TGTGCCAGCTCACCACGACAGGGGGCGAACACTGAAGCTTTCTTT.

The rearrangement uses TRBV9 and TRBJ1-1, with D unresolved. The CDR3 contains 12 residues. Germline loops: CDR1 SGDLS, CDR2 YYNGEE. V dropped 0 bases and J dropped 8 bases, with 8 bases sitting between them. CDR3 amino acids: CASSVGAGEAFF. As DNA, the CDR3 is TGTGCCAGCAGCGTAGGTGCAGGAGAAGCTTTCTTT.

The DNA of the CDR3 is TGCGCCAGCAGCTCCCCTCTACAGGAGGGGATTACTGGGGCCAACGTCCTGACTTTC. It specifies CASSSPLQEGITGANVLTF. This rearrangement joins TRBV4-1 to TRBJ2-6, with a tentative D call TRBD2 (6 bases). The V end lost 5 bases, the J end lost 2 bases, and 22 bases lay between the germline ends. The CDR3 covers 19 residues. Germline-derived CDR1 and CDR2 are MGHRA and YSYEKL.

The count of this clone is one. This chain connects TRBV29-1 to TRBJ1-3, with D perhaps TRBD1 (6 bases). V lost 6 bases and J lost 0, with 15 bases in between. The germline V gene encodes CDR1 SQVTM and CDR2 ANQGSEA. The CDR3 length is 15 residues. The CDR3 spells CSVAQTGDSGNTIYF. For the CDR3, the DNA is TGCAGCGTAGCCCAGACAGGCGACTCTGGAAACACCATATATTTT.

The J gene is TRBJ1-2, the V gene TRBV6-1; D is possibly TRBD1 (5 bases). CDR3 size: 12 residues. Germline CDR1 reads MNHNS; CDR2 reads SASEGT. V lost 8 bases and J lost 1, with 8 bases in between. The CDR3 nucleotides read TGTGCCAGCGGGGGAGGTAACTATGGCTACACCTTC. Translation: CASGGGNYGYTF.

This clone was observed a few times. CDR3 sequence reads: CASSPNYEQYF. In nucleotides, the CDR3 is TGCGCCAGCAGTCCCAACTACGAGCAGTACTTC. The chain uses TRBV10-2 and TRBJ2-7, with unresolved D. The ends were cut back, 5 bases at V and 3 bases at J, with 5 bases in the middle. This CDR3 is built from 11 residues. Looked up from germline, CDR1 is WSHSY and CDR2 is SAAADI.

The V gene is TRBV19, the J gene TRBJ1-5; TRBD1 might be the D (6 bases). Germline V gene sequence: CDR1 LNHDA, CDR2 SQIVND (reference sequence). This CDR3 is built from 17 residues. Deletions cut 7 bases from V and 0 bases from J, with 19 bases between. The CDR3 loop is CASNGGAILFSNQPQHF. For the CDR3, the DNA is TGTGCCAGTAACGGGGGGGCTATCCTATTTAGCAATCAGCCCCAGCATTTT.

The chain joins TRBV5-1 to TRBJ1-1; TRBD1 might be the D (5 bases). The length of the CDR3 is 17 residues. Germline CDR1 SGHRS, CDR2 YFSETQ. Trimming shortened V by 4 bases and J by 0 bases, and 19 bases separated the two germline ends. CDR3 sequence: CASSPVRGSFVNTEAFF. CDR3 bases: TGCGCCAGCAGCCCGGTTCGGGGGTCATTTGTGAACACTGAAGCTTTCTTT.

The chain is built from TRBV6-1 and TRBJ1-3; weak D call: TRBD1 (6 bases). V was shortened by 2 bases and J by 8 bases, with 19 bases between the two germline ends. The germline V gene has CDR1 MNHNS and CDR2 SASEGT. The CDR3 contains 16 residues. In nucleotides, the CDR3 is TGTGCCAGCAGTGAAAAGTCGACAGGTTCCAGGGACACCATATATTTT. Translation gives CASSEKSTGSRDTIYF.

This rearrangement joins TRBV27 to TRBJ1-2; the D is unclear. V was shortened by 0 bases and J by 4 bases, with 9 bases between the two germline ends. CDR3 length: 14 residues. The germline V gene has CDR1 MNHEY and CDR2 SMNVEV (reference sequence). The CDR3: CASSLSRTFYGYTF. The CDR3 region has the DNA TGTGCCAGCAGTTTATCGCGAACCTTCTATGGCTACACCTTC.

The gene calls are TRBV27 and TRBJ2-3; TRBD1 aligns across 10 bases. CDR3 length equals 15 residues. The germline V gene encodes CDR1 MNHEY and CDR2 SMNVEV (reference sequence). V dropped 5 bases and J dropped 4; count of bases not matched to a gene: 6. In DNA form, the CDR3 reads TGTGCCAGCAGTAGACGGACAGGGGGGCCAGATACGCAGTATTTT. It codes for CASSRRTGGPDTQYF.

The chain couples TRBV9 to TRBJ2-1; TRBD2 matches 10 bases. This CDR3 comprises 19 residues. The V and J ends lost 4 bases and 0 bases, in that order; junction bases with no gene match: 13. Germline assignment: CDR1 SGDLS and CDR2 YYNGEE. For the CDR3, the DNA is TGTGCCAGCAGCCAAAACATAATAGCGGGAGGCTTCTCCTACAATGAGCAGTTCTTC. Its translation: CASSQNIIAGGFSYNEQFF.

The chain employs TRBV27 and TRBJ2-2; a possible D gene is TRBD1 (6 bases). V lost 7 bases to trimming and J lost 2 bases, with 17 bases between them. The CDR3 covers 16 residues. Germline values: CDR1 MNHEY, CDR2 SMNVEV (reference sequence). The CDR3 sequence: CASTARGNTNTGELFF. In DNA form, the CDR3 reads TGTGCCAGCACCGCAAGGGGGAACACAAACACCGGGGAGCTGTTTTTT.

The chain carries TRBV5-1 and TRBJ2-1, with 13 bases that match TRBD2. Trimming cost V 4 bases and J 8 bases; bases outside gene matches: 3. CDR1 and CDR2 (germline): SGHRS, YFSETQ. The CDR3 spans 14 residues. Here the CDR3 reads CASSRTSGSDEQFF. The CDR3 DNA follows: TGCGCCAGCAGCCGGACTAGCGGGAGTGATGAGCAGTTCTTC.